The sequence of this T cell receptor (beta chain) was determined in a study of shared clonotypes between healthy human individuals. Sequenced by immunoSEQ multiplex PCR; TCRdb stores in-frame clones only, minus some. The profile covers some 630,000 clones, with about two thirds appearing a single time and less than 2% taken by the ten largest. The germline CDR1 and CDR2 sequences are SQVTM and ANQGSEA. The CDR3 extends over 15 amino acids. The V gene lost 3 bases and the J gene lost 4 bases, with 16 bases spanning the gap. Everyone who donated was a Caucasian adult who lived in Nashville, Tennessee. Specimen: memory CD4+ T cells sorted from blood. Subset noted: CD45RA-negative fraction. The chain couples TRBV29-1 to TRBJ2-1, with D possibly being TRBD2 (6 bases). This receptor was identified in a woman aged 30 to 39 in good health. The DNA for the CDR3 is TGCAGCGTTGAGTCTCGCGGCGGGGCTTACAATGAGCAGTTCTTC. Protein product: CSVESRGGAYNEQFF.